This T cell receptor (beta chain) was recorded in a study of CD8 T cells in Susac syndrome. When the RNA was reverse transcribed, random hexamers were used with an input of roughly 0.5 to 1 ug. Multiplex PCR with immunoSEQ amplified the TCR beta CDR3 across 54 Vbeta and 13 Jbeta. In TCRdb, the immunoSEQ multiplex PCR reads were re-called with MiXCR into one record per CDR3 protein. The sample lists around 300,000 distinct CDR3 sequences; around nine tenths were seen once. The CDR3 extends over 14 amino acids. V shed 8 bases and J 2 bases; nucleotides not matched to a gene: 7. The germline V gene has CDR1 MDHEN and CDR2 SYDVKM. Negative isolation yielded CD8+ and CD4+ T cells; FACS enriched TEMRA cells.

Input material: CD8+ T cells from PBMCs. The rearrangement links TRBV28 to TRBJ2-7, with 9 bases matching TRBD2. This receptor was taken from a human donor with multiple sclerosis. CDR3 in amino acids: CASLQREAPYEQYF. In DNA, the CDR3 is TGTGCCAGCCTTCAGCGGGAGGCCCCCTACGAGCAGTACTTC.